This is a list of T cell receptor beta chains from one sample in a study of blood T cell repertoires in COVID-19. Assay: immunoSEQ multiplex PCR; the TCRdb copy retains only in-frame clones and omits some. In the table there are around 92,000 clones, about 88% of which are singletons. The sample comprised peripheral blood. Source of these receptors: a woman of 80 years or more with active COVID-19. Both conserved end residues are part of each CDR3. D genes are given only for firm matches.

D | J | V | CDR3
TRBD1 | TRBJ1-1 | TRBV2 | CASSQGEGTEAFF
TRBD1 | TRBJ1-2 | TRBV28 | CASSIQGRNGYTF
TRBD1 | TRBJ2-5 | TRBV27 | CAKRPGQGARETQYF
. | TRBJ2-3 | TRBV7-8 | CASSLISGYTDTQYF
TRBD2 | TRBJ2-1 | TRBV4-1 | CASSQDGLEFNEQFF
TRBD1 | TRBJ1-2 | TRBV19 | CASSKPGQGNYGYTF
. | TRBJ2-3 | TRBV3-1/TRBV3-2 | CASSQGISEGGTDTQYF
TRBD1 | TRBJ2-5 | TRBV10-1 | CARPNGTGEEETQYF
TRBD1 | TRBJ2-7 | TRBV6-5 | CASSLRDRGGEQYF
TRBD1 | TRBJ2-2 | TRBV2 | CASSGQELNTGELFF
. | TRBJ2-1 | TRBV6-2/TRBV6-3 | CASSGGWGHEQFF
TRBD1 | TRBJ1-1 | TRBV18 | CASSPLKTGIGTEAFF
TRBD2 | TRBJ2-1 | TRBV28 | CASSLPWTSGISYNEQFF
TRBD2 | TRBJ2-5 | TRBV24-1 | CATATSGSQETQYF
. | TRBJ1-1 | TRBV16 | CASSRSGTGRTEAFF
. | TRBJ2-7 | TRBV7-9 | CASSLVVYEQYF
TRBD1 | TRBJ1-2 | TRBV2 | CASSPTGLVGYTF
TRBD1 | TRBJ2-1 | TRBV18 | CASSPYRGDYNEQFF
TRBD2 | TRBJ2-1 | TRBV7-9 | CASSPMGGTSGSREQFF
. | TRBJ2-2 | TRBV2 | CASSLVDTAGELFF
. | TRBJ1-3 | TRBV28 | CASSLAGAGNTIYF
. | TRBJ1-2 | TRBV19 | CASSIRSFYGYTF
. | TRBJ2-5 | TRBV3-1/TRBV3-2 | CASSQGSGQTQETQYF
. | TRBJ2-1 | TRBV28 | CATARGYEQFF
. | TRBJ1-5 | TRBV4-3 | CASSQVMGGNQPQHF
. | TRBJ2-6 | TRBV4-1 | CASSQPGIAGANVLTF
. | TRBJ2-4 | TRBV18 | CASSPPGGLAKNIQYF
TRBD2 | TRBJ2-7 | TRBV7-9 | CASSLPPTSGSYEQYF
. | TRBJ1-2 | TRBV28 | CASSLWLEDHGYTF
. | TRBJ1-4 | TRBV18 | CASSPRRDVGGEKLFF
. | TRBJ2-2 | TRBV4-1 | CASSPRPDSGELFF
. | TRBJ2-1 | TRBV4-3 | CASSQDSRTRSQFF
. | TRBJ1-1 | TRBV7-8 | CASSLLEGGSTEAFF
TRBD1 | TRBJ1-2 | TRBV15 | CATSATGDYGYTF
TRBD1 | TRBJ1-2 | TRBV10-3 | CAISISGTGAGGYTF
TRBD2 | TRBJ2-1 | TRBV2 | CASGRLAGGFNEQFF
TRBD2 | TRBJ2-7 | TRBV12-3/TRBV12-4 | CASTLGLASEQYF
. | TRBJ1-2 | TRBV6-5 | CASTQGWNYGYTF
. | TRBJ1-2 | TRBV6-5 | CASSRGSGEGYTF
. | TRBJ2-1 | TRBV2 | CASSELATENEQFF
TRBD2 | TRBJ2-7 | TRBV6-2/TRBV6-3 | CASSGGTSGIKEQYF
. | TRBJ2-1 | TRBV4-1 | CASSQGAGRAYNEQFF